Listed here is a single T cell receptor beta chain. What it binds is not known. Per the study methods: There were no quality scores in the junction-only immunoSEQ sequences, so filtering differed. Clones were read by immunoSEQ multiplex PCR, and TCRdb kept only the in-frame ones, dropping some. The V and J calls and clone size were taken over from that table, and D and trimming were inferred from the DNA. This repertoire shows 550,000 to 850,000 clones, 72% found once; its top ten account for around 1.7%. The data were taken from a study of shared clonotypes between healthy human individuals. About the research overall: The study used three CD4 naive, three CD4 memory, two CD8 naive and one CD8 memory plate per donor. Findings and limits, study-wide: Clonotype sharing across a handful of donors was observed for 5% to 6.5% of naive CD4 clonotypes.

Researchers partitioned CD4+ cells into CD45RA+ naive and CD45RA-negative memory subsets. The CDR3 sequence is 17 residues long. The V gene end was trimmed by 2 bases and the J gene end by 2 bases; junction bases not matched to a gene: 10. CDR1 MNHEY and CDR2 SMNVEV come from the germline V gene (reference sequence). This TCR derives from a young woman in good health. The sequencing input was memory CD4+ T cells sorted from blood. Sample subset: CD45RA-negative fraction. This chain uses TRBV27 with TRBJ2-5; 8 bases are shared with TRBD2. CDR3 nucleotides: TGTGCCAGCAGTTTAACGCGGGGACTAGTCCTACAAGAGACCCAGTACTTC. It yields the protein CASSLTRGLVLQETQYF.